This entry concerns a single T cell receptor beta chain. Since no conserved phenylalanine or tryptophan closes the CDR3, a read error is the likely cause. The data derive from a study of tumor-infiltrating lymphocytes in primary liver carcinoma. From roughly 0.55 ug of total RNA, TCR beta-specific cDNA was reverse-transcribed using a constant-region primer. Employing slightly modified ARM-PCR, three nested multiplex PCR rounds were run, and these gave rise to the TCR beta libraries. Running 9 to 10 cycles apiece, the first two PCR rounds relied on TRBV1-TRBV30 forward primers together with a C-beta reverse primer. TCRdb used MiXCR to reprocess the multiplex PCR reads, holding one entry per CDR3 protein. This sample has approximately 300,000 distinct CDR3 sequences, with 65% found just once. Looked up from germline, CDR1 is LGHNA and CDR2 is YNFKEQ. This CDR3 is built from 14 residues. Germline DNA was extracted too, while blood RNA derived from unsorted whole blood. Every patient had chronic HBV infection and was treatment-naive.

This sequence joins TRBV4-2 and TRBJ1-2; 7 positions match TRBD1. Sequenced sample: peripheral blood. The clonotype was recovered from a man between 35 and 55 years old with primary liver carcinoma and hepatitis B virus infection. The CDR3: CASSQVQGDYGYTL. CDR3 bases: TGTGCCAGCAGCCAAGTGCAGGGGGACTATGGATACACCTTA.